The 21 T cell receptor beta chains presented below share a single source sample, sequenced in a study of vaccination effects on CD4 cells after COVID-19. Sequenced by immunoSEQ multiplex PCR; TCRdb stores in-frame clones only, minus some. The sample carries some 68,000 clones, approximately 70% recorded once. Antigen-specific CD4+ T cells were expanded with viral peptide pools in the ViraFEST assay before sequencing. Once cultured for about 9 days, the cells underwent separation to obtain CD4+ T cells. According to the study, vaccine recipients showed no prior SARS-CoV-2 infection and negative nucleocapsid antibodies. Their target antigens are unknown. Here the sequenced sample was CD4+ T cells from PBMCs cultured with HCoV-OC43 spike peptides, taken before COVID-19 vaccination. Subset: HCoV-OC43 spike overlapping peptide pool stimulation. The receptors stem from a human donor who received a COVID-19 vaccine.

The chain recombines TRBV19 with TRBJ2-7, with D tentatively TRBD2 (6 bases). Germline CDR1 and CDR2: LNHDA and SQIVND (reference sequence). The CDR3 has 16 residues. The V end was cut by 5 bases, the J end by 0 bases, with 17 bases between. The CDR3 region is CASSSPLAAGSYEQYV. CDR3 nucleotide sequence: TGTGCCAGTAGTTCCCCACTAGCCGCCGGCTCCTACGAGCAGTACGTC.

V is TRBV19 and J is TRBJ2-1, with 9 bases fitting TRBD1. Germline V gives CDR1 LNHDA, CDR2 SQIVND (reference sequence). V was clipped by 3 bases and J by 8 bases; unmatched bases: 8. The CDR3 runs to 15 residues. The CDR3 sequence: CASSMKTGGTHEQFF. The CDR3 region has the DNA TGTGCCAGTAGTATGAAGACAGGGGGAACCCATGAGCAGTTCTTC.

This clone showed up just a few times. The chain couples TRBV18 to TRBJ1-6, with D perhaps TRBD1 (6 bases). This CDR3 contains 15 residues. Trimming left V 3 bases short and J 7 bases short, with 13 bases between. Germline V lookup: CDR1 KGHSH, CDR2 LQKENI. CDR3 protein: CASSPSYRDNSPLHF. DNA of the CDR3: TGTGCCAGCTCACCGAGCTACAGGGACAATTCACCCCTCCACTTT.

The rearrangement uses TRBV5-8 and TRBJ2-2; tentatively, D is TRBD1 or TRBD2 (5 bases each). The CDR3 length is 20 residues. The V end lost 0 bases, the J end lost 3 bases, and 24 bases lay between the germline ends. In germline, CDR1 is SGHTS, CDR2 YDEGEE. CDR3 residues: CASSLDWGGLRGDYTGELFF. DNA for the CDR3: TGTGCCAGCAGCTTGGACTGGGGCGGTCTCCGGGGCGACTACACCGGGGAGCTGTTTTTT.

The gene calls are TRBV18 and TRBJ2-3; D gene unclear. The germline V gene encodes CDR1 KGHSH and CDR2 LQKENI. CDR3 length equals 17 residues. Trimming shortened V by 2 bases and J by 2 bases, and 17 bases separated the two germline ends. The chain's CDR3 is CASSPGIGRTDTDTQYF. The CDR3 DNA reads as TGTGCCAGCTCACCAGGGATCGGCCGCACAGACACAGATACGCAGTATTTT.

This chain uses TRBV6-2 or TRBV6-3 with TRBJ1-3; TRBD1 might be the D (6 bases). CDR1 is MNHEY, CDR2 SVGEGT, per germline. The CDR3 contains 15 residues. The V and J ends lost 5 bases and 0 bases respectively, with 11 bases between them. The CDR3 loop reads CASSRTGASGNTIYF. CDR3 DNA sequence: TGTGCCAGCAGTCGCACGGGGGCCTCTGGAAACACCATATATTTT.

The gene calls are TRBV19 and TRBJ2-2; tentative D call: TRBD1 (6 bases). This CDR3 is 12 amino acids long. With 6 bases removed from V and 6 bases from J, the gap between germline ends came to 8 bases. CDR1 LNHDA and CDR2 SQIVND come from the germline V gene (reference sequence). The CDR3 coding sequence is TGTGCCAGTAGCCGACAGGCCGGGGAGCTGTTTTTT. Protein: CASSRQAGELFF.

J is TRBJ2-3 and V is TRBV5-1; tentative D call: TRBD2 (6 bases). Germline loops: CDR1 SGHRS, CDR2 YFSETQ. Trimming cost V 5 bases and J 4 bases, with 17 bases left between them. The CDR3 is 15 amino acids. The CDR3 DNA reads as TGCGCCAGCAGGAGGGATCTAGCGACGTCAGATACGCAGTATTTT. Its protein product is CASRRDLATSDTQYF.

The rearrangement links TRBV5-1 to TRBJ1-2; 10 bases line up with TRBD1. There are 13 residues in the CDR3. The V gene's germline CDR1 is SGHRS and CDR2 YFSETQ. The V and J ends lost 5 bases and 7 bases, in that order; junction bases with no gene match: 5. The CDR3 nucleotides read TGCGCCAGCAGTCGGGACAGGGGTAGTGGCTACACCTTC. Its protein product is CASSRDRGSGYTF.

The chain is built from TRBV11-2 and TRBJ2-2; no firm D call. CDR3 length equals 18 residues. Germline V CDR1 and CDR2: SGHAT, FQNNGV. The V end was cut by 1 base, the J end by 3 bases, with 18 bases between. The CDR3 region is CASSLGRLGFRDTGELFF. The DNA for the CDR3 is TGTGCCAGCAGCTTAGGTCGTTTAGGATTTAGGGACACCGGGGAGCTGTTTTTT.

This chain links TRBV5-6 with TRBJ1-5; D perhaps matches TRBD1 (6 bases). Between the trimmed V and J ends, which lost 3 bases and 7 bases, there was a span of 17 bases. The V gene's germline CDR1 is SGHDT and CDR2 YYEEEE. The CDR3 has 15 residues. CDR3 DNA sequence: TGTGCCAGCAGCTGGGCGGGGGGCAGTCACCAGCCCCAGCATTTT. This codes for CASSWAGGSHQPQHF.

The chain has TRBV9 and TRBJ2-3; TRBD2 matches 9 bases. Trimming removed 4 bases from V and 3 bases from J; junction bases left unmatched: 6. Germline V CDR1 and CDR2: SGDLS, YYNGEE. This CDR3 contains 15 residues. The CDR3 sequence: CASSQRGEGTDTQYF. The CDR3 region has the DNA TGTGCCAGCAGCCAGCGGGGGGAGGGTACAGATACGCAGTATTTT.

The chain links TRBV6-5 to TRBJ1-2; D is ambiguous. CDR1 and CDR2 (germline): MNHEY, SVGAGI. The CDR3 is made up of 14 amino acids. V was shortened by 7 bases and J by 4 bases, with 16 bases between the two germline ends. CDR3 sequence: CASTPNRLIYGYTF. The CDR3 coding sequence is TGTGCCAGCACCCCGAATAGGCTAATCTATGGCTACACCTTC.

V gene TRBV30 combines with J gene TRBJ1-4; D remains ambiguous. Trimming took off 0 bases at V and 11 bases at J, with 13 bases between the two ends. Germline V gene data show CDR1 as GTSNPN and CDR2 as SVGIG (reference sequence). This CDR3 is built from 13 residues. The CDR3 sequence: CAWSVSREGKLFF. In DNA, the CDR3 is TGTGCCTGGAGTGTATCCCGGGAAGGGAAACTGTTTTTT.

V is TRBV7-9 and J is TRBJ1-1, with a weak D call TRBD1 (5 bases). Germline values: CDR1 SEHNR, CDR2 FQNEAQ (reference sequence). The length of the CDR3 is 16 residues. Trimming left V 1 base short and J 1 base short, with 13 bases between. The CDR3 DNA reads TGTGCCAGCAGCTTAGGGGCAGGGAGAGGGAACACTGAAGCTTTCTTT. Translation gives CASSLGAGRGNTEAFF.

The rearrangement uses TRBV6-5 and TRBJ1-3; D ambiguous. The V gene's germline CDR1 is MNHEY and CDR2 SVGAGI. Trimming shortened V by 4 bases and J by 3 bases, and 7 bases separated the two germline ends. The CDR3 length is 13 residues. CDR3 bases: TGTGCCAGCAGTTTGAACAGTGGAAACACCATATATTTT. It yields the protein CASSLNSGNTIYF.

The V and J genes are TRBV11-2 and TRBJ1-1; D remains ambiguous. V gave up 4 bases and J gave up 1 base, with 16 bases separating them. This CDR3 comprises 16 residues. The germline CDR1 and CDR2 sequences are SGHAT and FQNNGV. Here the CDR3 reads CASSSGSRLRNTEAFF. The CDR3, as DNA: TGTGCCAGCAGCTCCGGGAGCAGGCTTAGGAACACTGAAGCTTTCTTT.

This chain links TRBV6-5 with TRBJ2-5; possibly TRBD2 for D (5 bases). This CDR3 comprises 15 residues. Looked up from germline, CDR1 is MNHEY and CDR2 is SVGAGI. Trimming pared 3 bases from V and 2 bases from J, leaving 13 bases between. As DNA, the CDR3 is TGTGCCAGCAGTTATTCGACGCCGGGACAAGAGACCCAGTACTTC. The encoded protein is CASSYSTPGQETQYF.

This chain joins TRBV5-5 and TRBJ1-1, with 8 nucleotides matching TRBD1. CDR1 and CDR2 (germline): SGHKS, YYEKEE (reference sequence). V gave up 4 bases and J gave up 4 bases; unmatched junction bases: 12. CDR3 size: 16 residues. In DNA form, the CDR3 reads TGTGCCAGCAGCCGACTACCGACAGGGGCAACCACTGAAGCTTTCTTT. Translated: CASSRLPTGATTEAFF.

This chain joins TRBV2 and TRBJ2-3; no definite D call. The CDR3 consists of 13 residues. Germline CDR1 and CDR2: SNHLY and FYNNEI. Trimming stripped 5 bases from V and 2 bases from J, with 8 bases between. Here the CDR3 reads CASSSYITDTQYF. The CDR3 nucleotides read TGTGCCAGCAGTTCCTATATCACAGATACGCAGTATTTT.

This rearrangement joins TRBV24-1 to TRBJ2-2; D is uncertain. The CDR3 covers 13 residues. Germline-derived CDR1 and CDR2 are KGHDR and SFDVKD. Trimming pared 9 bases from V and 6 bases from J, leaving 13 bases between. The CDR3, as DNA: TGTGCCACCGGGCAAGGTGGGGCCGGGGAGCTGTTTTTT. Translated, it gives CATGQGGAGELFF.